One T cell receptor beta chain is described in this entry. The antigen is not known. The CDR3 spans 11 residues. Germline V CDR1 and CDR2: SGHKS, YYEKEE (reference sequence). With 2 bases removed from V and 6 bases from J, the gap between germline ends came to 6 bases. This entry comes from a study of cytomegalovirus exposure and HLA in healthy donors. Separate from the 666-subject first cohort, the roughly 130-subject validation cohort was the one that the donors belonged to. Here immunoSEQ multiplex PCR was the method, and the copy in TCRdb shows in-frame clones only, minus some. The sample carries 130,000 or so clones, about 91% recorded once. General study findings and limits: For cytomegalovirus status, the classifier reportedly gave diagnoses with high specificity and sensitivity. It was found in a later analysis that first-cohort TCR clusters tended to co-occur in the 100 to 150 validation repertoires.

The sequence was obtained from a young woman in good health and CMV-seronegative. The rearrangement joins TRBV5-5 to TRBJ2-7; D is undetermined. Input material: PBMCs. CDR3 nucleotides: TGTGCCAGCAGCTTAAGCTTCGAGCAGTACTTC. This gives the protein CASSLSFEQYF.